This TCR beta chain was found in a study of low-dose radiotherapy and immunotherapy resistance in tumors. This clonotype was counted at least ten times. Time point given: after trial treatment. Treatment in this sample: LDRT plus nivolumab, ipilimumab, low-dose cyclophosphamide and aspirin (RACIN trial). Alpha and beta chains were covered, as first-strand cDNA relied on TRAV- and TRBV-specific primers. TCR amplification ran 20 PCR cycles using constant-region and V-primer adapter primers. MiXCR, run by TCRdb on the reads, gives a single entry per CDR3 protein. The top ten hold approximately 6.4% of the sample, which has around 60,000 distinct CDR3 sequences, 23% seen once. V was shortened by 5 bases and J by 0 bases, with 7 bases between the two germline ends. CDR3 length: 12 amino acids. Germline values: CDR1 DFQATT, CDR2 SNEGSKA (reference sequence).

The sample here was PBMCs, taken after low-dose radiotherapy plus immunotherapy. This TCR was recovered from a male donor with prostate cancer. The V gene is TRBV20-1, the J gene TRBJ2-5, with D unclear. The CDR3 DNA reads TGCAGTGCTGACAAGAACCAAGAGACCCAGTACTTC. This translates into CSADKNQETQYF.